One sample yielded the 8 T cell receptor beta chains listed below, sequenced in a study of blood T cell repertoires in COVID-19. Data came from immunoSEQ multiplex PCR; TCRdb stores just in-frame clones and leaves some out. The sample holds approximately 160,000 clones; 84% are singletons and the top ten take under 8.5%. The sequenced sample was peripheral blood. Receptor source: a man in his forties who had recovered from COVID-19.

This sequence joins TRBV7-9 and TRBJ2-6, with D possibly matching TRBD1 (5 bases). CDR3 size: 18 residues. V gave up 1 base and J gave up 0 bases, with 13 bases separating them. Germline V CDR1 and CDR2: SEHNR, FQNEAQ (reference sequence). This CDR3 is CASSLGAGWNSGANVLTF. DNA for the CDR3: TGTGCCAGCAGCTTAGGGGCAGGGTGGAACTCTGGGGCCAACGTCCTGACTTTC. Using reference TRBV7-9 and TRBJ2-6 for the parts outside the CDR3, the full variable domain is DTGVSQNPRHKITKRGQNVTFRCDPISEHNRLYWYRQTLGQGPEFLTYFQNEAQLEKSRLLSDRFSAERPKGSFSTLEIQRTEQGDSAMYLCASSLGAGWNSGANVLTFGAGSRLTVL.

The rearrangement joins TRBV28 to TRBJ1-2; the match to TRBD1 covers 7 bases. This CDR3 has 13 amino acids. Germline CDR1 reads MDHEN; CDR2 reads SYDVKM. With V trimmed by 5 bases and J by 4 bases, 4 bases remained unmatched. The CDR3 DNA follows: TGTGCCAGCAGTCCTAGACAGGGCTATGGCTACACCTTC. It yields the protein CASSPRQGYGYTF.

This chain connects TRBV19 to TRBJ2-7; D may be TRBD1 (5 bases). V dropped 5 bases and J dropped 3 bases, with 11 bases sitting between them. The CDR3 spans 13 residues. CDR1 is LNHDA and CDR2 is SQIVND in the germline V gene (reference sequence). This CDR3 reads CASSSDTYYEQYF. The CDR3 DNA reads TGTGCCAGTAGTTCGGACACCTACTACGAGCAGTACTTC.

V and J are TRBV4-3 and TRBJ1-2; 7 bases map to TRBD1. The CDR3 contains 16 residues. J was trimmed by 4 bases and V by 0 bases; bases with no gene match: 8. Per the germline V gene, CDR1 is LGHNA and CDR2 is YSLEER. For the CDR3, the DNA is TGCGCCAGCAGCCAAGATCCCGGGACAGAGCTCTATGGCTACACCTTC. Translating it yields CASSQDPGTELYGYTF.

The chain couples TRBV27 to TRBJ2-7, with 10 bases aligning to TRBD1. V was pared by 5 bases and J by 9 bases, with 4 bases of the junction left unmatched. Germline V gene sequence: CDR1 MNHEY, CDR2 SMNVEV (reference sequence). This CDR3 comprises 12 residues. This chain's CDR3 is CASSPGDRGQYF. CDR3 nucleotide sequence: TGTGCCAGCAGTCCAGGGGACAGGGGGCAGTACTTC.

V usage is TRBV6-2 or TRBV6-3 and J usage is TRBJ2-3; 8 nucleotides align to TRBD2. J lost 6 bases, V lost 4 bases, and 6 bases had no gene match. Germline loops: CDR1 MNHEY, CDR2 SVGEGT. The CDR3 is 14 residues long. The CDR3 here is CASSSAGGSDTQYF. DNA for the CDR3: TGTGCCAGCAGTTCTGCGGGGGGCTCCGATACGCAGTATTTT.

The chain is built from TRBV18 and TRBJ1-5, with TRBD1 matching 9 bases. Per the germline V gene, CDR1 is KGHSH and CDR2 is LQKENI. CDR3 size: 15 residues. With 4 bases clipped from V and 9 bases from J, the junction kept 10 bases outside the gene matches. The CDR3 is CASSHMGQGTSPQHF. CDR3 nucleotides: TGTGCCAGCTCACATATGGGACAGGGAACGTCGCCCCAGCATTTT.

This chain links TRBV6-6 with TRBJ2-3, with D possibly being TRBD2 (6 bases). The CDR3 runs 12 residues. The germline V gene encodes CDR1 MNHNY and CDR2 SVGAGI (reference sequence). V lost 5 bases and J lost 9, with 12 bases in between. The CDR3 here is CASSRTRGTQYF. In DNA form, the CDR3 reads TGTGCCAGCAGTCGGACCCGGGGGACGCAGTATTTT.